This T cell receptor beta chain was documented in a study of CD8+ T cells in alopecia areata. Findings of the study overall: Sequenced scalp T cells also include alphabeta T cells resident in normal skin. Between patients, shared TCR sequences were less clear than in mice. This was possibly due in part to HLA diversity in the patient population. It was lesional scalp, especially alopecia totalis/universalis, that showed higher clonality than normal scalp.

RNA extraction and reverse transcription yielded cDNA as sequencing template. Some clones are missing from TCRdb's copy, which holds only in-frame ones; the method was immunoSEQ multiplex PCR. The profile shows about 200,000 clones, roughly three fifths of them singletons. Points on this clone: Antigen specificity is unknown.

The sequenced material came from CD8+ T cells sorted from blood. This clonotype originated in a human donor in good health.

The CDR3 nucleotides are TGTGCCAGCAGCCCAGGGGACGACATTCAGTACTTC. Its protein product is CASSPGDDIQYF. J is TRBJ2-4 and V is TRBV5-6, with D perhaps TRBD1 (6 bases). Germline loops: CDR1 SGHDT, CDR2 YYEEEE. The V gene lost 4 bases and the J gene lost 8 bases, with 10 bases spanning the gap. This CDR3 comprises 12 residues.